What follows are 10 T cell receptor beta chains derived from one specimen sequenced in a study of blood T cell repertoires in COVID-19. The method was immunoSEQ multiplex PCR; TCRdb's version includes in-frame clones alone and lacks a portion of them. The data contain approximately 58,000 clones, 85% to 95% of them singletons. The sequenced sample consisted of peripheral blood. These receptors were obtained from a human donor in a cohort sampled during active COVID-19.

The CDR3 DNA follows: TGCAGCGCCCCAGTCGACAGATATGACACTGAAGCTTTCTTT. Its translation is CSAPVDRYDTEAFF. The chain recombines TRBV29-1 with TRBJ1-1, with D possibly matching TRBD1 (5 bases). Trimming shortened V by 7 bases and J by 3 bases, and 18 bases separated the two germline ends. The CDR3 consists of 14 residues. Germline values: CDR1 SQVTM, CDR2 ANQGSEA. The variable domain in full, with the rest retrieved from reference TRBV29-1 and TRBJ1-1, is SAVISQKPSRDICQRGTSLTIQCQVDSQVTMMFWYRQQPGQSLTLIATANQGSEATYESGFVIDKFPISRPNLTFSTLTVSNMSPEDSSIYLCSAPVDRYDTEAFFGQGTRLTVV.

The rearrangement joins TRBV3-1 (or the pseudogene TRBV3-2) to TRBJ2-7; 7 bases fit TRBD2. The germline V gene encodes CDR1 LGHDT and CDR2 YNNKEL (reference sequence). The CDR3 spans 14 residues. V dropped 0 bases and J dropped 6; count of bases not matched to a gene: 5. The CDR3 DNA is TGTGCCAGCAGCCAAGAACCCACTAGCGCCGAGCAGTACTTC. Translated: CASSQEPTSAEQYF.

This clone showed up just a few times. The chain combines TRBV11-3 with TRBJ2-1, with a possible D match to TRBD1 (5 bases). CDR1 is SGHNT and CDR2 is YENEEA in the germline V gene. V gave up 2 bases and J gave up 6 bases, with 8 bases separating them. The CDR3 sequence is 13 residues long. CDR3 loop: CASSLLRGNEQFF. The CDR3 DNA is TGTGCCAGCAGCTTACTTAGGGGCAATGAGCAGTTCTTC.

The chain joins TRBV6-5 to TRBJ1-3; D gene uncertain. V was clipped by 6 bases and J by 8 bases, with 11 bases between them. The CDR3 consists of 12 residues. Germline V lookup: CDR1 MNHEY, CDR2 SVGAGI. The CDR3: CASRGTGDTIYF. CDR3 DNA sequence: TGTGCCAGCAGAGGTACCGGGGACACCATATATTTT.

This chain connects TRBV5-1 to TRBJ2-5, with TRBD1 as a possible D gene (6 bases). The germline V gene has CDR1 SGHRS and CDR2 YFSETQ. Trimming took off 4 bases at V and 7 bases at J, with 17 bases between the two ends. The CDR3 is made up of 14 amino acids. The CDR3 protein is CASSAATGPGTQYF. The CDR3 DNA reads TGCGCCAGCAGCGCGGCGACAGGCCCGGGGACCCAGTACTTC.

V usage is TRBV19 and J usage is TRBJ1-6, with D perhaps TRBD1 (5 bases). Germline-derived CDR1 and CDR2 are LNHDA and SQIVND (reference sequence). The V end was cut by 5 bases, the J end by 8 bases, with 19 bases between. The CDR3 spans 16 residues. The CDR3 here is CASSSLAVPGDSPLHF. Written as DNA, the CDR3 is TGTGCCAGTAGTTCCCTAGCAGTGCCGGGGGATTCACCCCTCCACTTT.

This sequence joins TRBV12-3 or TRBV12-4 and TRBJ2-2; D not certain. V was shortened by 4 bases and J by 7 bases, with 4 bases between the two germline ends. CDR3 size: 11 residues. The CDR3 DNA follows: TGTGCCAGCAGTTCAGTCGGGGAGCTGTTTTTT. This sequence encodes CASSSVGELFF.

The J gene is TRBJ1-2, the V gene TRBV10-3; 7 bases are shared with TRBD1. With V trimmed by 6 bases and J by 5 bases, 12 bases remained unmatched. CDR1 and CDR2 from the germline V gene are ENHRY and SYGVKD. The CDR3 sequence is 15 residues long. CDR3 amino acids: CAIRDEGAVKYGYTF. For the CDR3, the DNA is TGTGCCATCAGGGACGAGGGGGCGGTAAAATATGGCTACACCTTC.

The chain carries TRBV28 and TRBJ2-7, with no clear D. CDR1 is MDHEN, CDR2 SYDVKM, per germline. V was shortened by 7 bases and J by 6 bases, with 19 bases between the two germline ends. CDR3 length equals 14 residues. The CDR3 sequence: CASTLPNVASEQYF. The CDR3 nucleotides read TGTGCCAGCACCTTACCGAACGTAGCAAGCGAGCAGTACTTC.

This clone was counted a single time. The chain recombines TRBV19 with TRBJ1-2, with a possible D match to TRBD1 (6 bases). Germline V gene sequence: CDR1 LNHDA, CDR2 SQIVND (reference sequence). V gave up 9 bases and J gave up 4 bases, with 21 bases separating them. This CDR3 has 15 residues. The CDR3 DNA follows: TGTGCCAGCGGACAGCGAGGCTCCCAGATCTATGGCTACACCTTC. Translated, it gives CASGQRGSQIYGYTF. The variable domain in full, with the rest retrieved from reference TRBV19 and TRBJ1-2, is DGGITQSPKYLFRKEGQNVTLSCEQNLNHDAMYWYRQDPGQGLRLIYYSQIVNDFQKGDIAEGYSVSREKKESFPLTVTSAQKNPTAFYLCASGQRGSQIYGYTFGSGTRLTVV.